This T cell receptor (beta chain) comes out of a study of shared clonotypes between healthy human individuals. Study results and limitations: Tissues were not sampled, only blood, and their repertoires likely differ. Deeper or shallower sequencing was expected to change how clonotypes are shared among donors.

V was cut by 9 bases and J by 2 bases, with 19 bases left in between. Germline V lookup: CDR1 LNHDA, CDR2 SQIVND (reference sequence). The CDR3 covers 15 residues. Concerning this clone: Its antigen is not known.

Positively selected for CCR7, the CD45RO-negative cells used as naive CD8 cells excluded terminally differentiated effector memory CD45RA+ cells. Profiled with immunoSEQ multiplex PCR; TCRdb holds only in-frame clones, not every one. The profile shows about 2.2 million clones, 93% of them singletons. This rearrangement joins TRBV19 to TRBJ1-1; D is possibly TRBD1 (6 bases). The sequence was collected from a man aged 18 to 35 in good health. Some clones in this sample may be carry-over from other donors' samples. The specimen was naive CD8+ T cells from PBMCs. As DNA, the CDR3 is TGTGCCAGCTCGAAATCACAGGGCGGTAACACTGAAGCTTTCTTT. This sequence encodes CASSKSQGGNTEAFF. Supplemented by reference TRBV19 and TRBJ1-1, the full variable domain reads DGGITQSPKYLFRKEGQNVTLSCEQNLNHDAMYWYRQDPGQGLRLIYYSQIVNDFQKGDIAEGYSVSREKKESFPLTVTSAQKNPTAFYLCASSKSQGGNTEAFFGQGTRLTVV.